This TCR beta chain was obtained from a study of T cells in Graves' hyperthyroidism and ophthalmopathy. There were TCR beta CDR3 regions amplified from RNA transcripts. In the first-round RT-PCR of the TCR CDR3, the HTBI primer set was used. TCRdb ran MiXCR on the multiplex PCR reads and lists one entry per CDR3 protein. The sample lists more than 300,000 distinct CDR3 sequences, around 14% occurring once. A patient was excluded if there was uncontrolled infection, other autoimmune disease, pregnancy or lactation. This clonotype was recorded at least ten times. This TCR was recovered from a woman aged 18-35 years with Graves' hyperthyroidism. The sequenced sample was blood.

In nucleotides, the CDR3 is TGCGCCAGCAGCCAAGATAGGCACCGAGGGGACGAGCAGTACTTC. Encoded protein: CASSQDRHRGDEQYF. The chain is built from TRBV4-1 and TRBJ2-7; D might be TRBD1 or TRBD2, each matching 5 bases. Germline V gene data show CDR1 as MGHRA and CDR2 as YSYEKL. The V and J ends lost 0 bases and 5 bases respectively, with 14 bases between them. The CDR3 is made up of 15 amino acids.